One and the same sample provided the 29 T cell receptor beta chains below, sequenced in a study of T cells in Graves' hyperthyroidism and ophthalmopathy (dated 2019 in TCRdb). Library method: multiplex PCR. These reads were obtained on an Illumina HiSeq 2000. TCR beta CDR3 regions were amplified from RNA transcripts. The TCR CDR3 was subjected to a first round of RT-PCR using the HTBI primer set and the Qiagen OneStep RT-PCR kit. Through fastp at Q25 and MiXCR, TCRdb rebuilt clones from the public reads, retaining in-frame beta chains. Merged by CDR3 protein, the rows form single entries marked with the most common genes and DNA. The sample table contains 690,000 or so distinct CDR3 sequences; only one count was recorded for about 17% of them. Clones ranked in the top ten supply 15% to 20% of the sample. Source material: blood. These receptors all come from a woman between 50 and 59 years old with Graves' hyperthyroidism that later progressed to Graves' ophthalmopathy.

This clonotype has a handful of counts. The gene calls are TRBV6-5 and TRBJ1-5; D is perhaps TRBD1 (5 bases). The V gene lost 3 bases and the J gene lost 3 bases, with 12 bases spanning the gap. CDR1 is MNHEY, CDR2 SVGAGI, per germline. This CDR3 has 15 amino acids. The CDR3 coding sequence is TGTGCCAGCAGTTATTCGGGGGAAATCAATCAGCCCCAGCATTTT. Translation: CASSYSGEINQPQHF.

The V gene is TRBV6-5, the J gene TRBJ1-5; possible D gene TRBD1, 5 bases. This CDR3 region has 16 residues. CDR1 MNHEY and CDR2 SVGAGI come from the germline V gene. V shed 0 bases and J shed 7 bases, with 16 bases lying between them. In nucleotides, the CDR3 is TGTGCCAGCAGTTACTCGACCCCGACAGAGGGCCAGCCCCAGCATTTT. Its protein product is CASSYSTPTEGQPQHF.

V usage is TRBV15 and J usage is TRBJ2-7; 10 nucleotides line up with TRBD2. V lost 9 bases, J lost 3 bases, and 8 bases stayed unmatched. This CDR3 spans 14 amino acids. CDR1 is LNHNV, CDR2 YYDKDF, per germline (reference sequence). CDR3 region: CATTLAGESYEQYF. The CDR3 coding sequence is TGTGCCACTACCCTAGCGGGGGAGAGCTACGAGCAGTACTTC. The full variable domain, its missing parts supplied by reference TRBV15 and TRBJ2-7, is DAMVIQNPRYQVTQFGKPVTLSCSQTLNHNVMYWYQQKSSQAPKLLFHYYDKDFNNEADTPDNFQSRRPNTSFCFLDIRSPGLGDTAMYLCATTLAGESYEQYFGPGTRLTVT.

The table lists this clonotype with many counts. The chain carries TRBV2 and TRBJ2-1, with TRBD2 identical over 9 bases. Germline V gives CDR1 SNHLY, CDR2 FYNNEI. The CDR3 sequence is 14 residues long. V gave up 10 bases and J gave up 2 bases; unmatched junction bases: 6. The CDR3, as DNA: TGTGCCACCTTAGCGGGGGCAACCTACAATGAGCAGTTCTTC. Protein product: CATLAGATYNEQFF. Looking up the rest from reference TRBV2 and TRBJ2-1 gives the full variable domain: EPEVTQTPSHQVTQMGQEVILRCVPISNHLYFYWYRQILGQKVEFLVSFYNNEISEKSEIFDDQFSVERPDGSNFTLKIRSTKLEDSAMYFCATLAGATYNEQFFGPGTRLTVL.

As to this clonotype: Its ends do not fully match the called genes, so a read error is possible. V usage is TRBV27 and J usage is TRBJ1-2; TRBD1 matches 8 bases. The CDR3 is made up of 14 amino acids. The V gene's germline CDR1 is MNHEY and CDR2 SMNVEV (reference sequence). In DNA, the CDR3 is TGTACCAGCAGTCCCGGACAGGGTGACTATGGCTACACCTTC. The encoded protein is CTSSPGQGDYGYTF.

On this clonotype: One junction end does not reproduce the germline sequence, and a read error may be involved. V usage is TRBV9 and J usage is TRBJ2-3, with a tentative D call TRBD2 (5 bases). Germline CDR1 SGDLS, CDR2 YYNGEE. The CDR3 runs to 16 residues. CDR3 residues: CASSPEWDPSTDTQYF. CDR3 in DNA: TGTGCCAGCAGCCCCGAGTGGGATCCTAGCACAGATACGCAATATTTT.

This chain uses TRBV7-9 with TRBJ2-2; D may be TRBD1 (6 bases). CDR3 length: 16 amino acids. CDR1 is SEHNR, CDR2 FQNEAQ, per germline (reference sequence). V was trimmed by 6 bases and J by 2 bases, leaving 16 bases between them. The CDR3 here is CASRTSGTYNTGELFF. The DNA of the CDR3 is TGTGCCAGCAGGACATCCGGGACATACAACACCGGGGAGCTGTTTTTT. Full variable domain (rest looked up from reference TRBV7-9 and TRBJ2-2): DTGVSQNPRHKITKRGQNVTFRCDPISEHNRLYWYRQTLGQGPEFLTYFQNEAQLEKSRLLSDRFSAERPKGSFSTLEIQRTEQGDSAMYLCASRTSGTYNTGELFFGEGSRLTVL.

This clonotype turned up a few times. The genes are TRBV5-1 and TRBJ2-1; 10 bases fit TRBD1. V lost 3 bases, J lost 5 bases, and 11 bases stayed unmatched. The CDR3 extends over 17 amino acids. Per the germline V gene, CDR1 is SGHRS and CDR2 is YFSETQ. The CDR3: CASSSGKGQGPHNEQFF. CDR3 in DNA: TGCGCCAGCAGCTCCGGAAAGGGACAGGGGCCGCACAATGAGCAGTTCTTC.

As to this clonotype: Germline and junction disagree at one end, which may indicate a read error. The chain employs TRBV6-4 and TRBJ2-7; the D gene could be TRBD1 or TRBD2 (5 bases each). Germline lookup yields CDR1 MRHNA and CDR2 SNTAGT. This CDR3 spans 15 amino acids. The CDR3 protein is CASSYSRGEGYEQYF. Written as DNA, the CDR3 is TGTGCCAGCAGTTACTCAAGAGGGGAAGGTTACGAGCAGTACTTC.

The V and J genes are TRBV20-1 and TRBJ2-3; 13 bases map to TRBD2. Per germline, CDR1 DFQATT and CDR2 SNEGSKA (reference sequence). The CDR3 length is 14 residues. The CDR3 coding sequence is TGCAGCCTACTAGCGGGGGGGGGATGGGATACGCAGTATTTT. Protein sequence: CSLLAGGGWDTQYF.

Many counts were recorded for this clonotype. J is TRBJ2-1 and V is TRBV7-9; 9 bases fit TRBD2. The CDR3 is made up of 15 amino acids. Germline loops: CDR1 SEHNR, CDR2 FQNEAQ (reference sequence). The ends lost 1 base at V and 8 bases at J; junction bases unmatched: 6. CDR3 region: CASSLVGLAAHEQFF. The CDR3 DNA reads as TGTGCCAGCAGCTTAGTGGGACTAGCAGCCCATGAGCAGTTCTTC.

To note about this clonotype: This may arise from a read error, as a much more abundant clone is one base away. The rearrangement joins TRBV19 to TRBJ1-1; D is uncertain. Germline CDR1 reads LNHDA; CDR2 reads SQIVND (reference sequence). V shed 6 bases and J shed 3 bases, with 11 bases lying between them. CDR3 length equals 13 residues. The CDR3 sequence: CASRFQRDTEAFF. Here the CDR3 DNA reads TGTGCCAGTAGGTTCCAGAGAGACACTGAAGCTTTCTTT.

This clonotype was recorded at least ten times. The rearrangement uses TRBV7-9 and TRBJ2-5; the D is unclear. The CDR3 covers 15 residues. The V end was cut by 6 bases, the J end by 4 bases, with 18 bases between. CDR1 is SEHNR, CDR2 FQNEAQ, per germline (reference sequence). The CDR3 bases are TGTGCCAGCAGTCCGTATTCCAGATCGCGAGAGACCCAGTACTTC. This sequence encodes CASSPYSRSRETQYF.

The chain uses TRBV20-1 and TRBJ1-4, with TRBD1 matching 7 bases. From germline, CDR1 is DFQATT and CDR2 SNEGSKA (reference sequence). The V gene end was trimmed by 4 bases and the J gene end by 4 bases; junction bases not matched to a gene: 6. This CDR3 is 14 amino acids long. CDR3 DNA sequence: TGCAGTGCTAAAATGACAGGGTTTAATGAAAAACTGTTTTTT. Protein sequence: CSAKMTGFNEKLFF.

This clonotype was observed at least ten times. This CDR3 is CSAMTGVDTQYF. Written as DNA, the CDR3 is TGCAGTGCTATGACAGGGGTAGATACGCAGTATTTT. The chain has TRBV20-1 and TRBJ2-3, with 8 nucleotides matching TRBD1. The CDR3 is 12 residues long. With 4 bases clipped from V and 5 bases from J, the junction kept 2 bases outside the gene matches. The V gene's germline CDR1 is DFQATT and CDR2 SNEGSKA (reference sequence).

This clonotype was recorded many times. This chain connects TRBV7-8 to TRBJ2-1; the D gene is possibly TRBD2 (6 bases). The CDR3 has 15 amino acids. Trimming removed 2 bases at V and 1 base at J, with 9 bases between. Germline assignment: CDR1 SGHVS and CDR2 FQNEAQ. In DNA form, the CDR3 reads TGTGCCAGCAGCTTATCCGGGACTTCCTACAATGAGCAGTTCTTC. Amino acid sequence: CASSLSGTSYNEQFF.

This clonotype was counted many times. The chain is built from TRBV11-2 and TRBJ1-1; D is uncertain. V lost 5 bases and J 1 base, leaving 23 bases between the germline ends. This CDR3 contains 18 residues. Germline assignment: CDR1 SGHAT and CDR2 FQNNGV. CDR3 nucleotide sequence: TGTGCCAGCAGCCAAGTGGGGATGAGATCCTCTTCGAACACTGAAGCTTTCTTT. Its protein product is CASSQVGMRSSSNTEAFF.

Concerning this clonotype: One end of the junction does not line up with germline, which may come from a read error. In DNA form, the CDR3 reads TGTGCCAGCAGATACCCCGGCGGGCCCAACTATGGCCACACCTTC. Amino acid sequence: CASRYPGGPNYGHTF. J is TRBJ1-2 and V is TRBV12-3 or TRBV12-4, with no clear D. The CDR3 consists of 15 residues.

In DNA form, the CDR3 reads TGTGCCAGTACCCAAGGCAGGTTGAACACTGAAGCTTTCTTT. It encodes CASTQGRLNTEAFF. The chain combines TRBV19 with TRBJ1-1, with D unresolved. Trimming took off 7 bases at V and 0 bases at J, with 12 bases between the two ends. This CDR3 is built from 14 residues. CDR1 and CDR2 (germline): LNHDA, SQIVND (reference sequence).

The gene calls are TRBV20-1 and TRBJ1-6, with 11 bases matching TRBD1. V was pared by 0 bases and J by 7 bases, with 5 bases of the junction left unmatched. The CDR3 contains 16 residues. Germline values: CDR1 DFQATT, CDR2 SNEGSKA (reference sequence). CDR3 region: CSARDTGTGGNSPLHF. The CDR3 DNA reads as TGCAGTGCTAGAGATACGGGGACAGGGGGGAATTCACCCCTCCACTTT.

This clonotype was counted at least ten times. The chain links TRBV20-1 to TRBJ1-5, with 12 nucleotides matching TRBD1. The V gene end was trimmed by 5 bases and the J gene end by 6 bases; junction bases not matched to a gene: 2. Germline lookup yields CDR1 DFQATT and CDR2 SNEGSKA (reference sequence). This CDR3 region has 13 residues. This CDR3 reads CSAWDRGRQPQHF. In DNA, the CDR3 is TGCAGTGCTTGGGACAGGGGGCGTCAGCCCCAGCATTTT.

The CDR3 DNA sequence: TGTGCCAGCAGTTCACTGCCTCTCTTGAACACCGGGGAGCTGTTTTTT. Translation: CASSSLPLLNTGELFF. The V call is TRBV12-3 or TRBV12-4, the J call TRBJ2-2, with D hard to call. The length of the CDR3 is 16 residues. The V end was cut by 4 bases, the J end by 1 base, with 13 bases between.

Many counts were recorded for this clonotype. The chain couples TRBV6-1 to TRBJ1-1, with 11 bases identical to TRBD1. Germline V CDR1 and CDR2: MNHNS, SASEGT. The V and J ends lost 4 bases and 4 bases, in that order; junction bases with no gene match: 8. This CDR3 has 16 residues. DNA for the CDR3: TGTGCCAGCAGTGCAAGGACAGGGGGCGGCGGCACTGAAGCTTTCTTT. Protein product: CASSARTGGGGTEAFF.

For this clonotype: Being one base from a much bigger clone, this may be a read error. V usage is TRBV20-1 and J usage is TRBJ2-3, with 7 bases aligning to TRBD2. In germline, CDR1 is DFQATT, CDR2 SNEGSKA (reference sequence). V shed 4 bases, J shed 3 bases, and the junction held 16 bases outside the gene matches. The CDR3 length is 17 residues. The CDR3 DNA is TGCAGTGCTACCTCCTCGATCAGCGGGGAGAGGACAGATACGCAGTATTTT. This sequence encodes CSATSSISGERTDTQYF.

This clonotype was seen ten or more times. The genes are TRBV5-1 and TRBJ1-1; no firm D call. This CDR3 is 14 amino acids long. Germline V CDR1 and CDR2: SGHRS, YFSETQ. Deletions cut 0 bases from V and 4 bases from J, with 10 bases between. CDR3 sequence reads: CASSLDTGSTEAFF. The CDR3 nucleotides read TGCGCCAGCAGCTTGGACACGGGTTCCACTGAAGCTTTCTTT. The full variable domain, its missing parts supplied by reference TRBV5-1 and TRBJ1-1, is KAGVTQTPRYLIKTRGQQVTLSCSPISGHRSVSWYQQTPGQGLQFLFEYFSETQRNKGNFPGRFSGRQFSNSRSEMNVSTLELGDSALYLCASSLDTGSTEAFFGQGTRLTVV.

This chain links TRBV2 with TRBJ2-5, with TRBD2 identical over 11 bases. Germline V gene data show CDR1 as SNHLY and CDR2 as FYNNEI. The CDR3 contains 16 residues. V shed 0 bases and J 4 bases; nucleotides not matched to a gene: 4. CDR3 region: CASSEASGGARETQYF. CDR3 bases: TGTGCCAGCAGTGAAGCTAGCGGGGGGGCCCGAGAGACCCAGTACTTC.

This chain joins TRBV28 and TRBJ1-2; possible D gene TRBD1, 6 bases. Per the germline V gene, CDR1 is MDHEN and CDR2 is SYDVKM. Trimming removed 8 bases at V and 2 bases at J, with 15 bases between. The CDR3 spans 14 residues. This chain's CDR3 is CASGLAGANYGYTF. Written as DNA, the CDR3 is TGTGCCAGCGGACTAGCGGGGGCGAACTATGGCTACACCTTC.

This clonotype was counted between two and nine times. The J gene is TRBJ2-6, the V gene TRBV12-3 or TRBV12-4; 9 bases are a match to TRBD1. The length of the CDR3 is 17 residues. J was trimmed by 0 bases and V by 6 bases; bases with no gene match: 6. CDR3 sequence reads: CASSPGQGISGANVLTF. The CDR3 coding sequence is TGTGCCAGCAGCCCGGGACAGGGAATCTCTGGGGCCAACGTCCTGACTTTC.

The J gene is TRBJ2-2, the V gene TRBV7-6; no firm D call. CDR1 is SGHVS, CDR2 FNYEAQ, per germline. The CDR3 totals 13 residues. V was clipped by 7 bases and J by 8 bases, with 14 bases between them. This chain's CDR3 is CASTFPEAGELFF. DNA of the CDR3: TGTGCCAGCACTTTCCCCGAGGCGGGGGAGCTGTTTTTT. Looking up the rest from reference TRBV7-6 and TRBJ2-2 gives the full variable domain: GAGVSQSPRYKVTKRGQDVALRCDPISGHVSLYWYRQALGQGPEFLTYFNYEAQQDKSGLPNDRFSAERPEGSISTLTIQRTEQRDSAMYRCASTFPEAGELFFGEGSRLTVL.